The clone carrying this T cell receptor beta chain was seen a handful of times. Germline values: CDR1 MNHEY, CDR2 SMNVEV (reference sequence). Deletions cut 5 bases from V and 5 bases from J, with 12 bases between. The CDR3 is made up of 14 amino acids. These data come from a study of blood T cells in healthy people across ages. A second PCR of roughly 7 to 11 cycles used a sample-barcoded 5' primer and a J-beta primer mix. TCRdb fed the 5' RACE reads into MiXCR, producing one record per CDR3 protein. The sample holds around 800,000 distinct CDR3 sequences; 20% to 30% are singletons and the top ten take roughly 3.1%. Peripheral blood samples of about 10 milliliters were drawn from each donor. In addition, the sample was reused for a study of T cells of mothers and their children. Turning to that study: Samples came from a few healthy Caucasian mothers and their six children.

The sequence came from a boy aged 10-17 years in good health. Material for sequencing was blood. This chain connects TRBV27 to TRBJ2-2; D not certain. CDR3 nucleotides: TGTGCCAGCAGTCCCCCAGTTTGGACCGGGGAGCTGTTTTTT. Its protein product is CASSPPVWTGELFF.